The present TCR beta chain was sequenced within a study of blood T cells in healthy people across ages (dated by TCRdb to the mid-2010s). With respect to the entire study: In model experiments, template switching captured roughly one uniquely barcoded TCR beta cDNA molecule for every two T cells. Four age groups were formed from the donors: young (average about 16 years), middle-aged (approximately 40), aged (over 55) and long-lived (around 82). Donors of different ages were randomly distributed across sequencing lanes to avoid experimental bias. Age-related changes in TCR beta repertoire diversity were measured in the study by deep sequencing normalized with unique cDNA molecular identifiers. Two additional independent replicas of 1 million unique cDNA reads from the same blood draw were analyzed for two donors (one aged 18 to 30 and one aged 80 or older). Broad study findings and their caveats: Observed TCR beta diversity per million T cells fell roughly linearly with age, and a significant reduction was already apparent by age roughly 41. Because profiling used bulk unsorted PBMCs, naive and antigen-experienced compartments could not be compared conclusively. Estimates of total diversity from one million sequenced T cells were regarded as lower bounds and underestimates. The CMV infection status of donors was not known, potentially confounding age-related changes in expanded clonotypes. Observed TCR beta diversity correlated strongly with the percentage of naive T cells measured by flow cytometry. Compared with the aged group, the long-lived group had more naive CD4+ T cells, fewer expanded clones and increased TCR diversity, a pattern suggesting age selection.

Receptors were amplified or captured by 5' RACE. TCRdb lists the instrument as Illumina HiSeq 2500. A second PCR of about 6 to 11 cycles was performed with a sample-barcoded 5' primer and a J-beta primer mix. A unique molecular identifier was introduced onto each TCR beta cDNA molecule by a template-switch 5' adaptor carrying 12 random nucleotides. At least 2.5 million CDR3-containing paired-end reads were obtained from each sample. The Mint cDNA synthesis kit, primed by a TRBC-specific oligonucleotide, was used to synthesize first-strand cDNA from all RNA. Following uracil-DNA glycosylase treatment, all cDNA underwent a first 18-cycle PCR with the universal primers M1SS and BC2_uni_R. In the source study's methods: Each sample was normalized by randomly selecting 1 million high-quality reads, each carrying a distinct molecular identifier. Instead of being binned into consensus sequences, reads that shared molecular identifiers were thrown out. MiTCR, with a Q25 quality threshold and the strictest error-elimination algorithm, was used for CDR3 identification, clonotype clustering and error correction. A nonparametric unseen species model with Euler transformation was used to estimate lower-bound total TCR beta diversity. Clones were called with MiXCR by TCRdb after fastp trimmed the public reads at Q25, and only in-frame beta chains were retained. Each entry is one CDR3 protein sequence, shown with its most common DNA and genes. Clone size and V and J calls follow TCRdb, not the original study. The sample records 1.5 million to 2 million distinct CDR3 sequences, around 48% of which are singletons. The top ten clonotypes cover more than 2% of the sample.

Systemically healthy Caucasian individuals from Russia, around 39 in total and aged roughly 6 to 90 years, were included as donors. Each donor gave 9 to 10 milliliters of peripheral blood, collected into EDTA-treated Vacutainer tubes. Ficoll-Paque density-gradient centrifugation was used to isolate PBMCs, with at least 6.5 million per sample. Total RNA, at least 5 micrograms per sample, was extracted from PBMCs with Trizol reagent. For every donor, flow cytometry on a PBMC aliquot measured the percentage of naive CD45RAhigh/CD27high T cells. Notes on this clonotype: Its antigen is currently not known. No base quality information exists; no much larger clone differs at one position.

V and J are trimmed by 1 base and 3 bases, and the gene matches miss 7 bases of the junction. There are 17 amino acids in the CDR3, from cysteine to phenylalanine inclusive. Only the CDR3 part of the read is kept: 51 bases, read in frame from the first base. CDR1 and CDR2 were assigned from the germline V gene as MDHEN and SYDVKM. The sequence links TRBV28 to TRBJ2-4; TRBD1 aligns with 9 central bases. The origin of this receptor is a woman aged 40-49 years in good health. The specimen was blood. The CDR3 is CASSLYRGHAGKNIQYF. The nucleotides read TGTGCCAGCAGTTTATACAGGGGGCACGCCGGCAAAAACATTCAGTACTTC.